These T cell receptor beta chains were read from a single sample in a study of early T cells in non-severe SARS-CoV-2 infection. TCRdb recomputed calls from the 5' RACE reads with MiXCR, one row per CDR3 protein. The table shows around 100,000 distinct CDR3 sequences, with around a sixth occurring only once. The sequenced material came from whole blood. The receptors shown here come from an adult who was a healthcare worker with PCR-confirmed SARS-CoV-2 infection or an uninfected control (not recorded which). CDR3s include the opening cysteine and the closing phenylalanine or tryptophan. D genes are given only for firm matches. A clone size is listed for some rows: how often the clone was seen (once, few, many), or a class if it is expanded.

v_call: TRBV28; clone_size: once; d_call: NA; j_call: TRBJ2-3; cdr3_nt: TGTGCCAGCAGTTCAGCAGCAGGGAGCACAGATACGCAGTATTTT; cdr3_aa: CASSSAAGSTDTQYF
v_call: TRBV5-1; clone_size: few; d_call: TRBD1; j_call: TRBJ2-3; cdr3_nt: TGCGCCAGCAGCTTGGCCGGGACAGGGGCCGGAGATACGCAGTATTTT; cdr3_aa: CASSLAGTGAGDTQYF
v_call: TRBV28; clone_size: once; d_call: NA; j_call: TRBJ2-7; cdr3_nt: TGTGCCAGCAGTTTGGGGCGGGCGAACCCTTACGAGCAGTACTTC; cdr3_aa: CASSLGRANPYEQYF
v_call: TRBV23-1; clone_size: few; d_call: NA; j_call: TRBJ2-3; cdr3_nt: TGCGCCAGCAGTCAAAGGAACAGGTTCACTAGCACAGATACGCAGTATTTT; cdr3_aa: CASSQRNRFTSTDTQYF
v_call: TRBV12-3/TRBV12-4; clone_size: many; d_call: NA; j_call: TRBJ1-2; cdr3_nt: TGTGCCAGCAGCCTTTACTATGGCTACACCTTC; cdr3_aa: CASSLYYGYTF
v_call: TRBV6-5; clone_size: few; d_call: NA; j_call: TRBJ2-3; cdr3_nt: TGTGCCAGCAGTTACATCGGGGCAGATACGCAGTATTTT; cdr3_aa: CASSYIGADTQYF
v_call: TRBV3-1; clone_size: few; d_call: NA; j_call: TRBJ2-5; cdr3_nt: TGTGCCAGCAGCCAAGGGGGGTACCAAGAGACCCAGTACTTC; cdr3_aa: CASSQGGYQETQYF
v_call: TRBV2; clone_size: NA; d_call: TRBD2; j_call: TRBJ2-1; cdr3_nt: TGTGCCAGCAGTGAACTTATAGCGGGTCTTTACAATGAGCAGTTCTTC; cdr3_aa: CASSELIAGLYNEQFF
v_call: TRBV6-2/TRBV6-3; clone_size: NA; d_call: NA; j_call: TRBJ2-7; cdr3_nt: TGTGCCAGCAGCTTGTCTATAGCTGGATCCTACGAGCAGTACTTC; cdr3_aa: CASSLSIAGSYEQYF
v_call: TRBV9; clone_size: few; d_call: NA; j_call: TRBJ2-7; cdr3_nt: TGTGCCAGCAGCGTAGGTTTTTCTCTGACCTACGAGCAGTACTTC; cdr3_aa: CASSVGFSLTYEQYF
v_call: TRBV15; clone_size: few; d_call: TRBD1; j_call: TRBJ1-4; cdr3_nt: TGTGCCACCAGCAGAGGGACAGGGTCGATTAATGAAAAACTGTTTTTT; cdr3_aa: CATSRGTGSINEKLFF
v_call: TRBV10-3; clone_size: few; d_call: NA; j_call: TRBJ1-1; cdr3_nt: TGTGCCATCAGCTCGGGGGACACAGGACTGACTGAAGCTTTCTTT; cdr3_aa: CAISSGDTGLTEAFF
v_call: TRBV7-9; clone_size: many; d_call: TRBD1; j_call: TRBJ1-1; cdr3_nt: TGTGCCAGCAGCTTGGGGGGACAGCAGAACACTGAAGTTTTCTTT; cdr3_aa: CASSLGGQQNTEVFF
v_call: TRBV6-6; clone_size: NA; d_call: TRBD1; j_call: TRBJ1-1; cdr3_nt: TGTGCCAGCACCAGGGGGGTCACTGAAGCTTTCTTT; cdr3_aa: CASTRGVTEAFF
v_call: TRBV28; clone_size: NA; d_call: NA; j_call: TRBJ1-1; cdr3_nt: TGTGCCAGCAGTTTAAATTCTGAGGACGGTATGAACACTGAAGCTTTCTTT; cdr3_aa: CASSLNSEDGMNTEAFF
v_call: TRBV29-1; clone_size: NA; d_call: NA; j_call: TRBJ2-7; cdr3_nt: TGCAGCGTCGACGGGGAATTCACGGACGAGCAGTACTTC; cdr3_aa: CSVDGEFTDEQYF
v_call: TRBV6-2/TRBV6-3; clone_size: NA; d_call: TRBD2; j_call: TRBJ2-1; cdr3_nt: TGTGCCAGCAGTTCTTTGCATAGCGGGAGGTTATCCTACAATGAGCAGTTCTTC; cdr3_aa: CASSSLHSGRLSYNEQFF
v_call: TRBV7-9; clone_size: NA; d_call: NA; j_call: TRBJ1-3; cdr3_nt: TGTGCCAGCACGGTGAGCTCTGGAAACACCATATATTTT; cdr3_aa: CASTVSSGNTIYF
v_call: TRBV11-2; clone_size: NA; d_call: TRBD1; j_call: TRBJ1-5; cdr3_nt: TGTGCCAGCAGCTTAGCAGGGGGAGGTCAGCCCCAGCATTTT; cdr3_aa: CASSLAGGGQPQHF
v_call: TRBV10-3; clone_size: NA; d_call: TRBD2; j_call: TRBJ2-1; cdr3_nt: TGTGCCATCAGTGAGTCGGGTAGCGGGAGTAGGTCTGAGCAGTTCTTC; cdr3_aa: CAISESGSGSRSEQFF
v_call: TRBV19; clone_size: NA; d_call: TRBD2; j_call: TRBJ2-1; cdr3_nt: TGTGCCAGTAGTAGAGCCAGCGGGAGTTCGAGATACAATGAGCAGTTCTTC; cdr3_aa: CASSRASGSSRYNEQFF
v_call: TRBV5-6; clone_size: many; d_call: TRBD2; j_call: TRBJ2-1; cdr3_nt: TGTGCCTCCGGACTAGCGGATTCCTACAATGAGCAGTTCTTC; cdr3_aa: CASGLADSYNEQFF
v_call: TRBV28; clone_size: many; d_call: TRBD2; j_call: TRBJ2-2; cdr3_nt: TGTGCCAGCAGACGATACGGTAGCGGGACTGGCGGGGAGCTGTTTTTT; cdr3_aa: CASRRYGSGTGGELFF
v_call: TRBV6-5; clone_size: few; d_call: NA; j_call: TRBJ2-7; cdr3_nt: TGTGCCAGCAGCTCGACGGGTGCTGGGGGGTACGAGCAGTACTTC; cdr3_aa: CASSSTGAGGYEQYF
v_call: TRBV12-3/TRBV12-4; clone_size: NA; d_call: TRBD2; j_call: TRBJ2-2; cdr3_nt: TGTGCCACCCGGACTAGCGGGAGTAGCACCGGGGAGCTGTTTTTT; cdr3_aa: CATRTSGSSTGELFF
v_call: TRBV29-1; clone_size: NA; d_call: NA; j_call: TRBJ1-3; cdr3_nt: TGCAGCGTTCGACTCCTCTCTGGAAACACCATATATTTT; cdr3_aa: CSVRLLSGNTIYF
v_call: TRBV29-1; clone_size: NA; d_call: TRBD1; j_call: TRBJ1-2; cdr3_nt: TGCAGCGCCGCACCGGGACAGGGAGATGGCTACACCTTC; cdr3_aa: CSAAPGQGDGYTF
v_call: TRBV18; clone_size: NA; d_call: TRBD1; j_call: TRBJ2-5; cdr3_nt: TGTGCCAGCTCACCAGGGGAAGGACAGGGTTTAAAGACCCAGTACTTC; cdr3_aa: CASSPGEGQGLKTQYF
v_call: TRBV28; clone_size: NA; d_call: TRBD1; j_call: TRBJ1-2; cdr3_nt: TGTGCCAGCAGTCCCTCCGGGACAGGGAACTATGGCTACACCTTC; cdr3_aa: CASSPSGTGNYGYTF
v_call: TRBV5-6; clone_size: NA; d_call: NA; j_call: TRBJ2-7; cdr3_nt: TGTGCCAGCAGCCCCATGACAGTTTCCTACGAGCAGTACTTC; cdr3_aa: CASSPMTVSYEQYF
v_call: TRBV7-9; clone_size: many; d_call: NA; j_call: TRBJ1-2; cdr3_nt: TGTGCCAGCAGCATACTGGGAGAACTTTATGGCTACACCTTC; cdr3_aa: CASSILGELYGYTF
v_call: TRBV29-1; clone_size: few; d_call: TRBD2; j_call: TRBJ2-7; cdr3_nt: TGCAGCGTTGAACTCCCCGGGAGGGCCCCCTACGAGCAGTACTTC; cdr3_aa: CSVELPGRAPYEQYF
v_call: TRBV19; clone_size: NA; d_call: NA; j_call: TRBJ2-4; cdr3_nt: TGTGCCAGTAGTATTAGAGACAGTGCCTTAGCCAAAAACATTCAGTACTTC; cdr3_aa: CASSIRDSALAKNIQYF
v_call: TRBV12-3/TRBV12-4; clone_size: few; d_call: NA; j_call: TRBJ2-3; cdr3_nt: TGTGCCAGCAGTTTCGGCAGATCAGCGCAGTATTTT; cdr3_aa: CASSFGRSAQYF
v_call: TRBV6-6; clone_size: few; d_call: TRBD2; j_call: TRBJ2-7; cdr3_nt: TGTGCCAGCAGTTTCACACTAGCGGGAGGCAGTTACGAGCAGTACTTC; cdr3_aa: CASSFTLAGGSYEQYF
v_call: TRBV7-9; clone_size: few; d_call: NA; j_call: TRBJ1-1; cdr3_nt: TGTGCCAGCAGCTTAGCGAGGGGATCACCAGAGCTGGCTGAAGCTTTCTTT; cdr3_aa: CASSLARGSPELAEAFF
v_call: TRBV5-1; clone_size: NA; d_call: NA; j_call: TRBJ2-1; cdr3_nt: TGCGCCAGCACGCCTAGCGAGTTTAATGAGCAGTTCTTC; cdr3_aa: CASTPSEFNEQFF
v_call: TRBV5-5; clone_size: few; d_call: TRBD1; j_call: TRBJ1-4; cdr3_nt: TGTGCCAGCAGCTTCGGACAGGCGGAAAAACTGTTTTTT; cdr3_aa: CASSFGQAEKLFF
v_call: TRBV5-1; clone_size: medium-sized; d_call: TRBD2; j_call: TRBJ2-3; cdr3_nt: TGCGCCAGCAGCTTGGATAGCGGGAGGCCCACAGATACGCAGTATTTT; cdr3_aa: CASSLDSGRPTDTQYF
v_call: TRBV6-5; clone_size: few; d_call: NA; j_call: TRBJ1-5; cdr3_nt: TGTGCCTCGCGGCCCGGAGGGGGCAATCAGCCCCAGCATTTT; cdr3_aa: CASRPGGGNQPQHF
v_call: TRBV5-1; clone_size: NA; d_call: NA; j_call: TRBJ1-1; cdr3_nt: TGCGCCAGCAGCCCGGTCGTCTCGCGAAGCGGGGACACTGAAGCTTTCTTT; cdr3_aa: CASSPVVSRSGDTEAFF
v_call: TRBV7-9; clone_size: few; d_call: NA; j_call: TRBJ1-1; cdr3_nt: TGTGCCAGCAGCATCCCGACGAACACTGAAGCTTTCTTT; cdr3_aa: CASSIPTNTEAFF
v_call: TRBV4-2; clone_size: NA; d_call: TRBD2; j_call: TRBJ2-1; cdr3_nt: TGTGCCAGCAGCCAGGATAGCGGGAGGATCAACAATGAGCAGTTCTTC; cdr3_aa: CASSQDSGRINNEQFF
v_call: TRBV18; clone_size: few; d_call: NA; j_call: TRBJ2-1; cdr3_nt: TGTGCCAGCTCACCCTTAACATTACTTTCCTACAATGAGCAGTTCTTC; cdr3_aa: CASSPLTLLSYNEQFF
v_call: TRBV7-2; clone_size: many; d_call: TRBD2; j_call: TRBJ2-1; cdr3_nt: TGTGCCAGCAGCTTAGTAGCTCTAGCGGGGGACAATGAGCAGTTCTTC; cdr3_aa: CASSLVALAGDNEQFF
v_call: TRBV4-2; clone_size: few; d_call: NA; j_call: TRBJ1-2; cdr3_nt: TGTGCCAGCAGCCAAAGGACGGGCAACTATGGCTACACCTTC; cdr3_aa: CASSQRTGNYGYTF
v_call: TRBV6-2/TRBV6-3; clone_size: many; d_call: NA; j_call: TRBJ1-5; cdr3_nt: TGTGCCAGCAGTCGACAGGCGTCCAATCAGCCCCAGCATTTT; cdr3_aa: CASSRQASNQPQHF
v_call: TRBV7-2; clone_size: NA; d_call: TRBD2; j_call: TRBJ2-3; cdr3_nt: TGTGCCAGCAGCTTAGGGGTACTAGCGGAGGAGGAATTAGGGCCAGATACGCAGTATTTT; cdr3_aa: CASSLGVLAEEELGPDTQYF
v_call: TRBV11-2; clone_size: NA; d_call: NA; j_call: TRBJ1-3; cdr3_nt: TGTGCCAGCAGCTTAGCGGTGGCGCGTGGAAACACCATATATTTT; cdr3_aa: CASSLAVARGNTIYF
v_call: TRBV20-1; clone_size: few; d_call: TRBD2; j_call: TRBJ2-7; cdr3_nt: TGCAGTGCTAGAATAAGCGGGAGTGATTTGGAGCAGTACTTC; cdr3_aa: CSARISGSDLEQYF
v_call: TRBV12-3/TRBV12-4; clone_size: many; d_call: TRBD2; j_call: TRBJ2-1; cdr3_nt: TGTGCCAGCAGCGCCGCGGGGGCGGGAGGCGGTAATGAGCAGTTCTTC; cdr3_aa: CASSAAGAGGGNEQFF
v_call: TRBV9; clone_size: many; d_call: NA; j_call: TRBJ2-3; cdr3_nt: TGTGCCAGCAGCCCCCAAATCACAGATACGCAGTATTTT; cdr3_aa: CASSPQITDTQYF
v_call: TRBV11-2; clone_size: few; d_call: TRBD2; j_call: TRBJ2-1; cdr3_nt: TGTGCCAGCAGCTCTAAGGGACTAGCGGGTAATGAGCAGTTCTTC; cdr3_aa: CASSSKGLAGNEQFF
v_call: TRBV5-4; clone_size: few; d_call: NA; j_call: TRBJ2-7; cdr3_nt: TGTGCCAGCAGCCCGCCGGGAGCAAATTACGAGCAGTACTTC; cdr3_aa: CASSPPGANYEQYF
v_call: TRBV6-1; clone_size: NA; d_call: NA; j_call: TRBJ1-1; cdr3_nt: TGTGCCAGCAGTCAATCCCGGGAAATGAACACTGAAGCTTTCTTT; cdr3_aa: CASSQSREMNTEAFF